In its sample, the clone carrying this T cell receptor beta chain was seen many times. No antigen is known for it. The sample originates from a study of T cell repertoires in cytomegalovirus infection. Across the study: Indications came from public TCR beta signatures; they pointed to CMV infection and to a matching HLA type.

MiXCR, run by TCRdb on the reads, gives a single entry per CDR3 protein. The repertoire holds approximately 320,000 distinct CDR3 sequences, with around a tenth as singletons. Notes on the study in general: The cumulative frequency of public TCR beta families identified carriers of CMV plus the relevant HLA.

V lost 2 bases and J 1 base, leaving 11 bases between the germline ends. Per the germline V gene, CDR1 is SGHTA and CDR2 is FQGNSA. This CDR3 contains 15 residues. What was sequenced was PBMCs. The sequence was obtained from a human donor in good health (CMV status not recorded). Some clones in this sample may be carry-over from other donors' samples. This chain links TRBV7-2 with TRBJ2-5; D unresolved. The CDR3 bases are TGTGCCAGCAGCTTAAGGCCCAGGACCCAAGAGACCCAGTACTTC. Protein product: CASSLRPRTQETQYF.